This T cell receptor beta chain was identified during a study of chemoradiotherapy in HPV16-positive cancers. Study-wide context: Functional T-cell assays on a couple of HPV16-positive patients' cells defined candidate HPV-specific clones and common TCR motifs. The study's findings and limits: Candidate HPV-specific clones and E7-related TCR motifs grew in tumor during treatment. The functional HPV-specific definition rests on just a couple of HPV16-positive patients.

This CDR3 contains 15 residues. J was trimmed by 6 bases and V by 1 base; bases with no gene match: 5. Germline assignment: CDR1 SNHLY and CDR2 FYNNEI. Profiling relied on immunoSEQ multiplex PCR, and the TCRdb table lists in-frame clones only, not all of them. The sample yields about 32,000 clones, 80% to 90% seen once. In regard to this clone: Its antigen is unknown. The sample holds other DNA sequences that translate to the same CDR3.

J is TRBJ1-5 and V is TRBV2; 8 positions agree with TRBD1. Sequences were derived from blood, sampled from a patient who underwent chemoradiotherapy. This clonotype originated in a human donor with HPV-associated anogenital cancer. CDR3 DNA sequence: TGTGCCAGCAGTGAAGGGTACAGGGGGATTCAGCCCCAGCATTTT. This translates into CASSEGYRGIQPQHF.